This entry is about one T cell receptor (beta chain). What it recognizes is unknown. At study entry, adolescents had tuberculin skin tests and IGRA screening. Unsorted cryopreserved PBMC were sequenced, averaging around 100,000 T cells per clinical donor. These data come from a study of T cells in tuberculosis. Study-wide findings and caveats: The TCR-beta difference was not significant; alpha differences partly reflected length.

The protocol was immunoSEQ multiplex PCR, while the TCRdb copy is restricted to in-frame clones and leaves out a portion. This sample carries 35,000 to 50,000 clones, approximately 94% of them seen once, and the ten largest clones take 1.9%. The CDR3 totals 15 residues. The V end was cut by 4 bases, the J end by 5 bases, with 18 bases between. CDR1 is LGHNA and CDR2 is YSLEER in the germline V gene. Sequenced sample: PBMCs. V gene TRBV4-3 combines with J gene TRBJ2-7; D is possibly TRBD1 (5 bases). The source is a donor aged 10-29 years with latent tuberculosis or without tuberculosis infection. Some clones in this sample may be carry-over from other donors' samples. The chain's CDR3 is CASSLSRTFGHEQYF. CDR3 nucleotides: TGCGCCAGCAGCCTATCTAGGACATTCGGGCACGAGCAGTACTTC.